This record looks at one T cell receptor beta chain sequence and its context. Its antigen is still unknown. This sample is part of a study of T cell repertoires in cytomegalovirus infection. Across the study: Public TCR beta signatures were indicative of both CMV infection and a matching HLA type.

V was pared by 6 bases and J by 1 base, with 12 bases of the junction left unmatched. The CDR3 length is 17 residues. Germline V gene data show CDR1 as MDHEN and CDR2 as SYDVKM. One entry per CDR3 protein results from TCRdb running MiXCR on the reads. The profile shows approximately 220,000 distinct CDR3 sequences, 35% to 40% of them singletons. The TCR was taken from a human donor in good health (CMV status not recorded). Some clones in this sample may be carry-over from other donors' samples. Sequenced here: CD8+ T cells from cultured PBMCs, sampled from culture after CMV antigen stimulation. J is TRBJ2-1 and V is TRBV28; TRBD2 matches at 7 bases. The CDR3 here is CASSPMGRERSYNEQFF. The CDR3 nucleotides are TGTGCCAGCAGCCCAATGGGGCGGGAGCGGTCCTACAATGAGCAGTTCTTC.